A selection of T cell receptor beta chains follows, all from one sample in a study of Ad26.COV2.S vaccination and SARS-CoV-2 variants. Sequencing was performed with immunoSEQ multiplex PCR; in TCRdb, only in-frame clones are kept and a portion is missing. Among approximately 500,000 clones listed, 70% to 90% were seen once. Material: peripheral blood, obtained in a trial of Ad26.COV2.S vaccine versus placebo. These receptors were taken from a person aged 18-60 years who received the Ad26.COV2.S COVID-19 vaccine or a placebo. Each CDR3 is given without its conserved first and last residue. A D gene is named only where the DNA matches it firmly.

d_gene: TRBD1; v_gene: TRBV15; j_gene: TRBJ2-3; CDR3aa: ATSTGGVGTDTQY
d_gene: TRBD2; v_gene: TRBV3-1/TRBV3-2; j_gene: TRBJ2-7; CDR3aa: ASSPWAGGPTDEQY
d_gene: NA; v_gene: TRBV7-9; j_gene: TRBJ2-1; CDR3aa: ASSPRDGYNEQF
d_gene: NA; v_gene: TRBV7-3; j_gene: TRBJ1-2; CDR3aa: ASSLMGAPRGYT
d_gene: NA; v_gene: TRBV20-1; j_gene: TRBJ2-1; CDR3aa: SASNAGSSYNEQF
d_gene: TRBD1; v_gene: TRBV5-1; j_gene: TRBJ1-1; CDR3aa: ASSWRGPGTEAF
d_gene: NA; v_gene: TRBV9; j_gene: TRBJ2-6; CDR3aa: ASSATLTGKGHSGANVLT
d_gene: NA; v_gene: TRBV5-1; j_gene: TRBJ2-7; CDR3aa: ASSLEDSSYEQY
d_gene: TRBD2; v_gene: TRBV15; j_gene: TRBJ2-1; CDR3aa: ATSRSGSGGNEQF
d_gene: NA; v_gene: TRBV30; j_gene: TRBJ1-1; CDR3aa: AWTRDPGEAF
d_gene: TRBD2; v_gene: TRBV10-3; j_gene: TRBJ2-7; CDR3aa: AISEMVGLAIG
d_gene: NA; v_gene: TRBV28; j_gene: TRBJ1-5; CDR3aa: ASSHRGGQQPQH
d_gene: NA; v_gene: TRBV5-4; j_gene: TRBJ1-2; CDR3aa: ASSLLSVYNYGYT
d_gene: TRBD1; v_gene: TRBV27; j_gene: TRBJ2-2; CDR3aa: ASSSPRTGANTGELF
d_gene: NA; v_gene: TRBV2; j_gene: TRBJ1-5; CDR3aa: ASTQSGSNQPQH
d_gene: TRBD1; v_gene: TRBV30; j_gene: TRBJ1-5; CDR3aa: AWSVRGGSNQPQH
d_gene: TRBD1; v_gene: TRBV18; j_gene: TRBJ1-2; CDR3aa: ASSPQGVGDYGYT
d_gene: NA; v_gene: TRBV3-1/TRBV3-2; j_gene: TRBJ1-1; CDR3aa: ASSLRGPNTEAF
d_gene: NA; v_gene: TRBV7-2; j_gene: TRBJ2-7; CDR3aa: ASSLEWTVSYEQY
d_gene: NA; v_gene: TRBV29-1; j_gene: TRBJ2-7; CDR3aa: SVEAARGRVYEQY
d_gene: NA; v_gene: TRBV6-5; j_gene: TRBJ1-4; CDR3aa: ASIWAIIGEKLF
d_gene: NA; v_gene: TRBV27; j_gene: TRBJ2-7; CDR3aa: ASSLLAGYGEQY
d_gene: TRBD1; v_gene: TRBV7-9; j_gene: TRBJ1-1; CDR3aa: ASSDRGSTEAF
d_gene: TRBD2; v_gene: TRBV5-1; j_gene: TRBJ2-1; CDR3aa: ASSSPRGLAGVEGENEQF
d_gene: TRBD2; v_gene: TRBV11-3; j_gene: TRBJ2-2; CDR3aa: ASSLWVWGGKNTGELF
d_gene: NA; v_gene: TRBV6-6; j_gene: TRBJ1-6; CDR3aa: ASSTPGDNLH
d_gene: NA; v_gene: TRBV20-1; j_gene: TRBJ2-7; CDR3aa: SASPQATFYEQY
d_gene: TRBD1; v_gene: TRBV7-2; j_gene: TRBJ1-5; CDR3aa: ASSLEGAGGQPQH
d_gene: NA; v_gene: TRBV20-1; j_gene: TRBJ2-7; CDR3aa: SASSNEQY
d_gene: NA; v_gene: TRBV5-1; j_gene: TRBJ2-1; CDR3aa: ASSLATGLDEQF
d_gene: NA; v_gene: TRBV29-1; j_gene: TRBJ2-2; CDR3aa: SAYTRAFTGELF
d_gene: TRBD1; v_gene: TRBV19; j_gene: TRBJ1-2; CDR3aa: ASTTGQGAAGYT
d_gene: TRBD2; v_gene: TRBV25-1; j_gene: TRBJ2-1; CDR3aa: ASSLTLAGDNEQF
d_gene: NA; v_gene: TRBV11-2; j_gene: TRBJ2-5; CDR3aa: ASSPEGNSWETQY
d_gene: NA; v_gene: TRBV28; j_gene: TRBJ2-7; CDR3aa: ATSVLGPSTYEQY
d_gene: TRBD2; v_gene: TRBV6-4; j_gene: TRBJ2-2; CDR3aa: ASSNRRGANTGELF
d_gene: NA; v_gene: TRBV15; j_gene: TRBJ2-1; CDR3aa: ATSRGRQPEQF
d_gene: TRBD2; v_gene: TRBV11-2; j_gene: TRBJ2-2; CDR3aa: ASSTLAGGTGELF
d_gene: NA; v_gene: TRBV7-8; j_gene: TRBJ2-6; CDR3aa: ASSLAVRPSGANVLT
d_gene: TRBD1; v_gene: TRBV27; j_gene: TRBJ1-5; CDR3aa: ASSPIFGPNLGQIYNQPQH
d_gene: TRBD1; v_gene: TRBV7-2; j_gene: TRBJ2-3; CDR3aa: ASSLRPGGPRTDTQY
d_gene: TRBD2; v_gene: TRBV12-5; j_gene: TRBJ2-5; CDR3aa: ASASGRQETQY
d_gene: NA; v_gene: TRBV7-2; j_gene: TRBJ1-1; CDR3aa: ASSPLRGNTEAF
d_gene: NA; v_gene: TRBV27; j_gene: TRBJ2-7; CDR3aa: ASSSAMEQY
d_gene: NA; v_gene: TRBV28; j_gene: TRBJ1-5; CDR3aa: ASNLVSNQPQH